The 22 T cell receptor beta chains below come from one sample, sequenced in a study of cytomegalovirus exposure and HLA in healthy donors listed by TCRdb under 2017. The protocol used for the library was the immunoSEQ multiplex PCR assay. A mixture of 60 forward primers for TCR Vbeta segments and 13 reverse primers for TCR Jbeta segments was used in the multiplex PCR. TCRdb carries this immuneACCESS record with in-frame sequences only. Its versions omit some clonotypes, under half of them owing to an unresolved V gene in the studies checked, with the rest unexplained. This sample comprises hundreds of thousands of clones, 83% of them detected only once. The ten largest clones represent around 1.5% of the sample. Sequencing used PBMCs. These receptors came from a girl aged 5-17 years in good health and CMV-seronegative.

Here the CDR3 reads CSVRPGGRTEAFF. Written as DNA, the CDR3 is TGCAGCGTCCGCCCAGGGGGCAGGACTGAAGCTTTCTTT. The chain is built from TRBV29-1 and TRBJ1-1; 8 bases line up with TRBD1. Germline CDR1 and CDR2: SQVTM and ANQGSEA. CDR3 length equals 13 residues. The J segment lost 5 bases and the V segment lost 6 bases, leaving 8 bases of the junction unmatched.

The chain joins TRBV5-1 to TRBJ2-2; D uncertain. Trimming removed 4 bases at V and 1 base at J, with 5 bases between. The CDR3 contains 13 residues. CDR1 is SGHRS and CDR2 is YFSETQ in the germline V gene. CDR3 sequence reads: CASSPGNTGELFF. The CDR3 DNA follows: TGCGCCAGCAGCCCAGGGAACACCGGGGAGCTGTTTTTT.

This chain uses TRBV2 with TRBJ2-2; 8 bases fit TRBD2. Germline V gives CDR1 SNHLY, CDR2 FYNNEI. This CDR3 has 16 residues. The V gene end was trimmed by 7 bases and the J gene end by 3 bases; junction bases not matched to a gene: 10. DNA of the CDR3: TGTGCCAGCACTCACCGGCGGGGGGCTTACACCGGGGAGCTGTTTTTT. Its translation is CASTHRRGAYTGELFF.

This chain links TRBV2 with TRBJ1-6; 9 bases line up with TRBD1. The V and J ends lost 6 bases and 9 bases, in that order; junction bases with no gene match: 9. Germline V CDR1 and CDR2: SNHLY, FYNNEI. This CDR3 comprises 15 residues. The CDR3 DNA follows: TGTGCCAGCAGGTCAACCGGGACAGGGATTTCACCCCTCCACTTT. This gives the protein CASRSTGTGISPLHF. The whole variable domain, filled in from reference TRBV2 and TRBJ1-6, reads EPEVTQTPSHQVTQMGQEVILRCVPISNHLYFYWYRQILGQKVEFLVSFYNNEISEKSEIFDDQFSVERPDGSNFTLKIRSTKLEDSAMYFCASRSTGTGISPLHFGNGTRLTVT.

Here the CDR3 DNA reads TGTGCCAGCAGCGGAGTGGGGGGCCAAGAGACCCAGTACTTC. Encoded protein: CASSGVGGQETQYF. V usage is TRBV9 and J usage is TRBJ2-5, with a weak D call TRBD2 (6 bases). Germline V gene lookup returns CDR1 SGDLS and CDR2 YYNGEE. V dropped 3 bases and J dropped 1 base, with 10 bases sitting between them. The CDR3 runs to 14 residues.

The V call is TRBV7-9, the J call TRBJ2-5; D is undetermined. The last part of the DNA fits TRBJ2-7 better; the J call may be wrong. CDR1 is SEHNR and CDR2 is FQNEAQ in the germline V gene (reference sequence). This CDR3 has 14 residues. The CDR3 DNA is TGTGCCAGCAGCTTAGCTTCCCTTCCCTACGAGCAGTACTTC. This translates into CASSLASLPYEQYF.

The CDR3 DNA is TGTGCCAGCAGTGCGTACCGGGACAATCTTAGGTATACGCAGTATTTT. Protein sequence: CASSAYRDNLRYTQYF. The V call is TRBV27, the J call TRBJ2-3, with a weak D call TRBD1 (6 bases). This CDR3 has 16 residues. V was cut by 5 bases and J by 7 bases, with 22 bases left in between. Germline V gene sequence: CDR1 MNHEY, CDR2 SMNVEV (reference sequence).

Of note for this clone: One end of the junction fails to match germline, which may point to a read error. This chain connects TRBV5-1 to TRBJ2-5, with TRBD1 matching over 9 bases. Germline V gene sequence: CDR1 SGHRS, CDR2 YFSETQ. This CDR3 is built from 13 residues. This CDR3 is CASSLDRGETQYF. CDR3 nucleotide sequence: TGCGCCAGCAGTTTGGACAGGGGAGAGACCCAGTACTTC.

The chain recombines TRBV5-4 with TRBJ2-5; D might be TRBD1 (5 bases). Trimming shortened V by 4 bases and J by 2 bases, and 18 bases separated the two germline ends. The germline CDR1 and CDR2 sequences are SGHNT and YYREEE (reference sequence). The length of the CDR3 is 16 residues. DNA for the CDR3: TGTGCCAGCAGCCCAGGAGACAGCTACCAACAAGAGACCCAGTACTTC. Protein: CASSPGDSYQQETQYF.

The chain couples TRBV28 to TRBJ2-2; 13 bases align to TRBD2. Trimming at V came to 6 bases and at J to 6 bases, leaving 7 bases not matched to a gene. CDR3 length: 16 amino acids. The germline CDR1 and CDR2 sequences are MDHEN and SYDVKM. The CDR3 DNA follows: TGTGCCAGCAGGGTGGGCGGACTAGCGGGAGCCGGGGAGCTGTTTTTT. This encodes CASRVGGLAGAGELFF.

CDR3 protein: CASSVPPGTSGTSVRYNEQFF. CDR3 nucleotide sequence: TGCGCCAGCAGCGTCCCTCCCGGGACTAGCGGGACGTCCGTCCGATACAATGAGCAGTTCTTC. The chain is built from TRBV5-1 and TRBJ2-1; 13 bases match TRBD2. CDR1 and CDR2 (germline): SGHRS, YFSETQ. V trimming: 4 bases; J trimming: 4 bases; junction bases outside the gene matches: 20. The CDR3 covers 21 residues.

The chain employs TRBV10-3 and TRBJ1-2; TRBD1 aligns across 8 bases. Germline assignment: CDR1 ENHRY and CDR2 SYGVKD. The CDR3 has 15 residues. The ends lost 0 bases at V and 1 base at J; junction bases unmatched: 1. CDR3 bases: TGTGCCATCAGTGAGTCGGGACAGGATAACTATGGCTACACCTTC. Residues: CAISESGQDNYGYTF.

V usage is TRBV5-1 and J usage is TRBJ2-1, with D possibly TRBD2 on 6 matching bases. Germline CDR1 SGHRS, CDR2 YFSETQ. This CDR3 contains 11 residues. Trimming shortened V by 5 bases and J by 10 bases, and 10 bases separated the two germline ends. The CDR3 nucleotides are TGCGCCAGCAGGAGCGGGCCCGAGCAGTTCTTC. This gives the protein CASRSGPEQFF.

V and J are TRBV2 and TRBJ2-1, with TRBD1 matching over 7 bases. The germline gives CDR1 SNHLY, CDR2 FYNNEI. Germline trimming cut 6 bases from V and 4 bases from J; bases unmatched to any gene: 9. The CDR3 length is 15 residues. CDR3 residues: CASSLRDSPYNEQFF. CDR3 bases: TGTGCCAGCAGCCTACGGGACAGCCCATACAATGAGCAGTTCTTC. Variable domain in full (rest from reference TRBV2 and TRBJ2-1): EPEVTQTPSHQVTQMGQEVILRCVPISNHLYFYWYRQILGQKVEFLVSFYNNEISEKSEIFDDQFSVERPDGSNFTLKIRSTKLEDSAMYFCASSLRDSPYNEQFFGPGTRLTVL.

The chain employs TRBV6-5 and TRBJ1-4, with TRBD1 as a possible D gene (6 bases). The germline gives CDR1 MNHEY, CDR2 SVGAGI. The germline V and J ends were trimmed by 6 bases and 7 bases, with 12 bases remaining between them. The CDR3 is 13 amino acids. The CDR3 here is CASRPEGGEKLFF. In DNA, the CDR3 is TGTGCCAGCAGACCAGAAGGGGGTGAAAAACTGTTTTTT.

V usage is TRBV28 and J usage is TRBJ1-2, with no clear D. The germline CDR1 and CDR2 sequences are MDHEN and SYDVKM. The CDR3 loop spans 13 amino acids. The V gene lost 1 base and the J gene lost 5 bases, with 8 bases spanning the gap. The CDR3 sequence is CASSLLNGYGYTF. The CDR3 bases are TGTGCCAGCAGTTTATTAAACGGGTATGGCTACACCTTC.

V is TRBV10-3 and J is TRBJ1-4; D unresolved. From germline, CDR1 is ENHRY and CDR2 SYGVKD. CDR3 length equals 13 residues. V was trimmed by 3 bases and J by 7 bases, leaving 9 bases between them. The CDR3 reads CAISDLSGEKLFF. CDR3 DNA: TGTGCCATCAGTGATCTATCCGGTGAAAAACTGTTTTTT.

Remarks on this clone: This CDR3 is also generated by other DNA sequences in the sample. This sequence joins TRBV6-5 and TRBJ2-7, with 8 bases aligning to TRBD1. The trim removed 6 bases at V and 1 base at J, leaving 2 bases unmatched. Germline V gives CDR1 MNHEY, CDR2 SVGAGI. The CDR3 totals 13 residues. CDR3 in DNA: TGTGCCAGCAGCCGGACAGGGTCCTACGAGCAGTACTTC. This sequence encodes CASSRTGSYEQYF.

The chain combines TRBV5-1 with TRBJ1-2; D not resolved. Trimming stripped 0 bases from V and 4 bases from J, with 10 bases between. Germline loops: CDR1 SGHRS, CDR2 YFSETQ. CDR3 length: 14 residues. This CDR3 is CASSLGREGYGYTF. CDR3 in DNA: TGCGCCAGCAGCTTGGGACGGGAAGGCTATGGCTACACCTTC. Variable domain in full (rest from reference TRBV5-1 and TRBJ1-2): KAGVTQTPRYLIKTRGQQVTLSCSPISGHRSVSWYQQTPGQGLQFLFEYFSETQRNKGNFPGRFSGRQFSNSRSEMNVSTLELGDSALYLCASSLGREGYGYTFGSGTRLTVV.

This clone appeared a single time. The V call is TRBV9, the J call TRBJ1-1; D might be TRBD1 (5 bases). The CDR3 totals 14 residues. The germline gives CDR1 SGDLS, CDR2 YYNGEE. The ends were cut back, 4 bases at V and 4 bases at J, with 14 bases in the middle. CDR3 loop: CASSQQPGGTEAFF. DNA for the CDR3: TGTGCCAGCAGCCAGCAGCCGGGGGGCACTGAAGCTTTCTTT.

A single count supports this clone. V gene TRBV15 combines with J gene TRBJ2-7, with a tentative D call TRBD1 (6 bases). CDR1 and CDR2 (germline): LNHNV, YYDKDF (reference sequence). The ends were cut back, 0 bases at V and 1 base at J, with 10 bases in the middle. The CDR3 loop spans 15 amino acids. The CDR3: CATSRDRGQSYEQYF. The CDR3 DNA sequence: TGTGCCACCAGCAGAGATAGAGGACAGTCCTACGAGCAGTACTTC.

This chain links TRBV5-1 with TRBJ2-3; 16 nucleotides agree with TRBD2. This CDR3 region has 19 residues. CDR1 and CDR2 (germline): SGHRS, YFSETQ. Germline trimming cut 4 bases from V and 5 bases from J; bases unmatched to any gene: 13. DNA for the CDR3: TGCGCCAGCAGCCCGGGACTAGCGGGAGGGTCCGGAAACTTAGATACGCAGTATTTT. It is translated as CASSPGLAGGSGNLDTQYF.